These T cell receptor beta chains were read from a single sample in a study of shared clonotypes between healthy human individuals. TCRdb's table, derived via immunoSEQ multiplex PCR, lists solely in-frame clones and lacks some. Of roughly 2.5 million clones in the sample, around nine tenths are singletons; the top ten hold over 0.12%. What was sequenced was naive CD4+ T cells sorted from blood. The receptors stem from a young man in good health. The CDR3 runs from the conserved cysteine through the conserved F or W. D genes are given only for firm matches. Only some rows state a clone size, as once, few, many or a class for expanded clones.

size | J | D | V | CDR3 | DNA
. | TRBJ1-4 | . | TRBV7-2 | CASSRRDPNTANEKLFF | TGTGCCAGCAGCCGCCGGGACCCGAATACGGCTAATGAAAAACTGTTTTTT
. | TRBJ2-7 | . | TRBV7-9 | CASSLGDKLYEQYF | TGTGCCAGCAGCTTAGGGGACAAACTATACGAGCAGTACTTC
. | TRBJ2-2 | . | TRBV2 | CASSPGTITGELFF | TGTGCCAGCAGCCCCGGGACAATCACCGGGGAGCTGTTTTTT
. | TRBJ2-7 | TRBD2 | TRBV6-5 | CASSANSGGTYEQYF | TGTGCCAGCAGTGCAAATAGCGGGGGGACCTACGAGCAGTACTTC
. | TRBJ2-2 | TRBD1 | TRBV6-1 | CASSPRDRVAGELFF | TGTGCCAGCAGTCCCCGGGACAGGGTGGCCGGGGAGCTGTTTTTT
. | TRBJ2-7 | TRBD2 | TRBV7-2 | CASSSRVAGGYEQYF | TGTGCCAGCAGCTCCCGGGTAGCGGGAGGGTACGAGCAGTACTTC
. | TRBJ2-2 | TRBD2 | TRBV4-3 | CASSQGTSGVTGELFF | TGCGCCAGCAGCCAGGGGACTAGCGGAGTCACCGGGGAGCTGTTTTTT
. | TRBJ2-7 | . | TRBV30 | CAWSSARQFRSEQYF | TGTGCCTGGAGTTCCGCCCGACAATTTCGGAGCGAGCAGTACTTC
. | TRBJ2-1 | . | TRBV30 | CASTQGWVEPKQFF | TGTGCCTCCACACAGGGCTGGGTCGAGCCAAAGCAGTTCTTC
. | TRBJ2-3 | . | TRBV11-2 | CASSLDRQYTQYF | TGTGCCAGCAGCTTAGACCGGCAATATACGCAGTATTTT
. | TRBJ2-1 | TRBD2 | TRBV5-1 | CASSLGRAGSNEQFF | TGCGCCAGCAGCTTGGGACGAGCGGGGTCGAATGAGCAGTTCTTC
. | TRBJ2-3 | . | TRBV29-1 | CSVERSTDTQYF | TGCAGCGTTGAGAGGTCGACAGATACGCAGTATTTT
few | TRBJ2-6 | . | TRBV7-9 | CASSLVGANVLTF | TGTGCCAGCAGCTTGGTTGGGGCCAACGTCCTGACTTTC
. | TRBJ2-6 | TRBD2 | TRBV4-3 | CASSQDGGAGANVLTF | TGCGCCAGCAGCCAAGATGGGGGGGCTGGGGCCAACGTCCTGACTTTC
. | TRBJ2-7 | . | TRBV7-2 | CASSFRAGLPYEQYF | TGTGCCAGCAGCTTTAGGGCGGGACTTCCCTACGAGCAGTACTTC
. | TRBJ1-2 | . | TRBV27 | CASSLSSGYGYTF | TGTGCCAGCAGTTTATCGTCAGGGTATGGCTACACCTTC
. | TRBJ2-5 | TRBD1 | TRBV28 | CASSLPGTGETQYF | TGTGCCAGCAGTTTGCCCGGGACAGGGGAAACCCAGTACTTC
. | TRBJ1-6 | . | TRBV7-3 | CASSSQGVNSPLHF | TGTGCCAGCAGCTCCCAGGGAGTCAATTCACCCCTCCACTTT
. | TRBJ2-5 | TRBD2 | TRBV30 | CAWSPNLAGGGETQYF | TGTGCCTGGAGTCCGAACTTAGCGGGAGGGGGAGAGACCCAGTACTTC
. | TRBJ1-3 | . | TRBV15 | CATSRDPAAVGNTIYF | TGTGCCACCAGCAGAGATCCGGCGGCGGTCGGAAACACCATATATTTT
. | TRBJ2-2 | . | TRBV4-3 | CASSQRETGELFF | TGCGCCAGCAGCCAAAGGGAAACCGGGGAGCTGTTTTTT
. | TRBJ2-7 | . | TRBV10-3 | CAISAEPTYEQYF | TGTGCCATCAGTGCGGAACCTACCTACGAGCAGTACTTC
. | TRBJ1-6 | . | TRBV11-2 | CASSFALNQNSPLHF | TGTGCCAGCAGCTTTGCCCTCAATCAGAATTCACCCCTCCACTTT
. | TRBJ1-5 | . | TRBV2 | CASSERAGGLGSQPQHF | TGTGCCAGCAGTGAAAGGGCCGGCGGACTCGGGAGCCAGCCCCAGCATTTT
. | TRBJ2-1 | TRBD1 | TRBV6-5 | CASSYNRGPYNEQFF | TGTGCCAGCAGTTACAACAGGGGACCCTACAATGAGCAGTTCTTC
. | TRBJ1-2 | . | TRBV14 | CASSLSANGGGYTF | TGTGCCAGCAGCCTTTCCGCGAATGGGGGTGGCTACACCTTC
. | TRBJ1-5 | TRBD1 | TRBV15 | CATSKTGGFGNQPQHF | TGTGCCACCAGCAAGACAGGGGGCTTTGGCAATCAGCCCCAGCATTTT
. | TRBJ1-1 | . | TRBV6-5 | CASSYSAGGVNTEAFF | TGTGCCAGCAGTTACTCGGCGGGGGGCGTCAACACTGAAGCTTTCTTT
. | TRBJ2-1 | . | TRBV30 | CAWNQGSYNEQFF | TGTGCCTGGAATCAGGGTTCCTACAATGAGCAGTTCTTC
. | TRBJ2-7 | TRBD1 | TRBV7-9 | CASSRTGAPYEQYF | TGTGCCAGCAGCCGGACAGGGGCCCCCTACGAGCAGTACTTC
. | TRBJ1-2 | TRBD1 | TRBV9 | CASSPEGGRGLGYTF | TGTGCCAGCAGCCCAGAAGGCGGCAGGGGGCTTGGCTACACCTTC
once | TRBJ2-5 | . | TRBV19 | CASSPMGNQETQYF | TGTGCCAGTAGCCCTATGGGGAACCAAGAGACCCAGTACTTC
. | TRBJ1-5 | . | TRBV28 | CASSLQKIWGDQPQHF | TGTGCCAGCAGTTTACAGAAGATCTGGGGGGATCAGCCCCAGCATTTT
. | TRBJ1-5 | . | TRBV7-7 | CASSQKRTGIDSYSNQPQHF | TGTGCTAGCAGCCAAAAAAGGACCGGGATTGACAGCTATAGCAATCAGCCCCAGCATTTT
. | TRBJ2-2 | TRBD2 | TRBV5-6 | CASSWGLAGVSGELFF | TGTGCCAGCAGCTGGGGACTAGCGGGGGTCTCCGGGGAGCTGTTTTTT
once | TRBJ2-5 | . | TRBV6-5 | CASSPPGPSQETQYF | TGTGCCAGCAGTCCTCCGGGCCCTAGCCAAGAGACCCAGTACTTC
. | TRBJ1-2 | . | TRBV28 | CASSPRINYGYTF | TGTGCCAGCAGTCCCCGAATCAACTATGGCTACACCTTC
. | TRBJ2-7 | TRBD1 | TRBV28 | CASSLWGQGAYEQYF | TGTGCCAGCAGTTTATGGGGACAGGGGGCGTACGAGCAGTACTTC
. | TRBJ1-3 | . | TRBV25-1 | CASSLGVPNGRDTIYF | TGTGCCAGCAGTTTAGGAGTTCCTAACGGGAGGGACACCATATATTTT
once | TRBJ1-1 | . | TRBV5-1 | CASRPDGVNTEAFF | TGCGCCAGCAGACCGGACGGGGTCAACACTGAAGCTTTCTTT
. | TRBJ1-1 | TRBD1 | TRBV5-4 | CASSLVGQGITEAFF | TGTGCCAGCAGCTTGGTTGGACAGGGGATCACTGAAGCTTTCTTT
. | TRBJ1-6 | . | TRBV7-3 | CASSRALDSPLHF | TGTGCCAGCAGCCGGGCCTTGGATTCACCCCTCCACTTT
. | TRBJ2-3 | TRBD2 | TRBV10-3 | CAISERTSGRAYLSIRPDTQYF | TGTGCCATCAGTGAGCGGACTAGCGGGAGGGCCTACCTATCTATCCGGCCCGATACGCAGTATTTT
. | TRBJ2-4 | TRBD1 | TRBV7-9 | CASRRAGGKNIQYF | TGTGCCAGCAGGAGGGCAGGGGGCAAAAACATTCAGTACTTC
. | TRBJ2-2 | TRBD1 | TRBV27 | CASSRDRGTGELFF | TGTGCCAGCAGTAGGGACAGGGGGACCGGGGAGCTGTTTTTT
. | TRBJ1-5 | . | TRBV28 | CASRGQNQPQHF | TGTGCCAGCAGAGGACAGAATCAGCCCCAGCATTTT
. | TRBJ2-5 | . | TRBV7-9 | CASSPKRLAQETQYF | TGTGCCAGCAGCCCAAAGCGTCTAGCGCAAGAGACCCAGTACTTC
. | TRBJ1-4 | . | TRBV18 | CASSPRDVLGEKLFF | TGTGCCAGCTCTCCGAGAGACGTTCTCGGGGAAAAACTGTTTTTT
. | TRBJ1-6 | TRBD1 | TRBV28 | CASSLGDRVNSPLHF | TGTGCCAGCAGTTTAGGGGACAGGGTCAATTCACCCCTCCACTTT
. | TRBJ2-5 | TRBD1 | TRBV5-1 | CASSLGQGLWETQYF | TGCGCCAGCAGCCTCGGACAGGGTCTATGGGAGACCCAGTACTTC
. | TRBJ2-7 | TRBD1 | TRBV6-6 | CASIYSAGTGIYEQYF | TGTGCCAGCATCTACTCGGCCGGGACAGGGATCTACGAGCAGTACTTC
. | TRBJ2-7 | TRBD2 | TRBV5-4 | CASSPEVGRTYEQYF | TGTGCCAGCAGCCCGGAGGTCGGGAGGACCTACGAGCAGTACTTC
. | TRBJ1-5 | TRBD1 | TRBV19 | CASRSGQASNQPQHF | TGTGCCAGTAGATCCGGACAGGCAAGCAATCAGCCCCAGCATTTT